Each of the 20 T cell receptor beta chains below was sequenced from the same sample in a study of low-dose radiotherapy and immunotherapy resistance in tumors. Covering alpha and beta chains, TRAV- and TRBV-specific primers were used for the first-strand cDNA. The TCRs were subjected to amplification over about 20 PCR cycles employing a constant-region primer in conjunction with a V-primer adapter. Each CDR3 protein is one row after TCRdb ran MiXCR on the reads. The sample shows around 13,000 distinct CDR3 sequences, roughly 60% of them seen only once. Receptor source: a human donor with advanced metastatic prostate, ovarian, gallbladder or colorectal cancer (not recorded which). This table probably holds off-target reads from a library built for another chain.

CDR3 sequence (DNA): TGTGCCAGCCGTCCCGAAGGAACTAGCACAGATACGCAGTATTTT. Residues: CASRPEGTSTDTQYF. The chain carries TRBV12-3 or TRBV12-4 and TRBJ2-3; D remains ambiguous. This CDR3 has 15 residues. Trimming stripped 8 bases from V and 0 bases from J, with 15 bases between.

A single count supports this clonotype. This chain's CDR3 is CASSQGVRGNTGELFF. The DNA of the CDR3 is TGTGCCAGCAGCCAAGGGGTCAGGGGCAACACCGGGGAGCTGTTTTTT. The chain links TRBV6-1 to TRBJ2-2, with D maybe TRBD1 (6 bases). CDR1 and CDR2 from the germline V gene are MNHNS and SASEGT. V lost 6 bases and J lost 2, with 16 bases in between. The CDR3 is 16 amino acids.

This clonotype showed up just a few times. The chain is built from TRBV24-1 and TRBJ1-5; D ambiguous. Germline V CDR1 and CDR2: KGHDR, SFDVKD. V was pared by 5 bases and J by 2 bases, with 6 bases between. This CDR3 comprises 13 residues. The CDR3 nucleotides read TGTGCCACCAGTGCTCGGGGCAATCAGCCCCAGCATTTT. It yields the protein CATSARGNQPQHF.

This chain uses TRBV20-1 with TRBJ1-1; the match to TRBD1 covers 7 bases. The V segment lost 1 base and the J segment 1 base; nucleotides outside the gene matches: 3. There are 14 residues in the CDR3. CDR1 and CDR2 (germline): DFQATT, SNEGSKA (reference sequence). In DNA form, the CDR3 reads TGCAGTGCTAGAGTGACAGGGCGGAACACTGAAGCTTTCTTT. The encoded protein is CSARVTGRNTEAFF.

V is TRBV9 and J is TRBJ2-3; 7 nucleotides agree with TRBD2. The CDR3 is made up of 12 amino acids. Germline CDR1 is SGDLS and CDR2 is YYNGEE. Germline trimming cut 4 bases from V and 8 bases from J; bases unmatched to any gene: 4. The CDR3 nucleotides read TGTGCCAGCAGCCTCTCGGGGGGTACGCAGTATTTT. It specifies CASSLSGGTQYF.

This clonotype was recorded a few times. The rearrangement joins TRBV7-8 to TRBJ1-4; unclear D gene. V was clipped by 1 base and J by 8 bases, with 8 bases between them. Germline V gene sequence: CDR1 SGHVS, CDR2 FQNEAQ. This CDR3 spans 13 amino acids. In nucleotides, the CDR3 is TGTGCCAGCAGCTTAGGAGGACGGGAAAAACTGTTTTTT. Translating gives CASSLGGREKLFF.

This chain uses TRBV23-1 with TRBJ2-1; 15 positions match TRBD2. TRBV23-1 carries the ORF label, with uncertain function. V trimming: 6 bases; J trimming: 7 bases; junction bases outside the gene matches: 13. The CDR3 runs 18 residues. The CDR3 sequence is CASSRQGTSGRRWNEQFF. As DNA, the CDR3 is TGCGCCAGCAGCCGGCAGGGGACTAGCGGGAGGCGGTGGAATGAGCAGTTCTTC.

This clonotype showed up just a few times. The CDR3 is CASNSMSPLRNQPQHF. CDR3 DNA: TGTGCCAGTAACTCCATGTCCCCACTTCGGAATCAGCCCCAGCATTTT. The chain recombines TRBV19 with TRBJ1-5; D remains ambiguous. V lost 7 bases to trimming and J lost 4 bases, with 20 bases between them. There are 16 residues in the CDR3. Germline values: CDR1 LNHDA, CDR2 SQIVND (reference sequence).

This chain connects TRBV11-2 to TRBJ2-5, with TRBD2 matching 10 bases. The V segment lost 0 bases and the J segment 0 bases; nucleotides outside the gene matches: 7. The CDR3 loop spans 18 amino acids. From germline, CDR1 is SGHAT and CDR2 FQNNGV. The CDR3 DNA follows: TGTGCCAGCAGCTTAGATATAGCGGGAGGAAAGTACCAAGAGACCCAGTACTTC. Residues: CASSLDIAGGKYQETQYF.

This clonotype appeared a few times. This chain links TRBV5-6 with TRBJ1-5, with D maybe TRBD1 (5 bases). Per the germline V gene, CDR1 is SGHDT and CDR2 is YYEEEE. The CDR3 is 18 residues long. With 4 bases removed from V and 0 bases from J, the gap between germline ends came to 20 bases. CDR3: CASSQRQHSTYSNQPQHF. The CDR3 coding sequence is TGTGCCAGCAGCCAGAGACAGCACTCGACTTATAGCAATCAGCCCCAGCATTTT.

V usage is TRBV11-2 and J usage is TRBJ2-3; 8 nucleotides match TRBD2. V shed 1 base, J shed 0 bases, and the junction held 12 bases outside the gene matches. The germline gives CDR1 SGHAT, CDR2 FQNNGV. The CDR3 extends over 19 amino acids. This chain's CDR3 is CASSLAVRTSSRSTDTQYF. DNA for the CDR3: TGTGCCAGCAGCTTAGCAGTAAGGACTAGCTCCCGTAGCACAGATACGCAGTATTTT.

V usage is TRBV6-1 and J usage is TRBJ1-2; 7 nucleotides line up with TRBD1. This CDR3 contains 12 residues. Germline V CDR1 and CDR2: MNHNS, SASEGT. With V trimmed by 11 bases and J by 6 bases, 9 bases remained unmatched. The CDR3, as DNA: TGTGCCCTAACAGGGGATCGAGATGGCTACACCTTC. Translation gives CALTGDRDGYTF.

This sequence joins TRBV6-2 or TRBV6-3 and TRBJ2-5, with 8 bases aligning to TRBD1. Trimming at V came to 5 bases and at J to 5 bases, leaving 4 bases not matched to a gene. This CDR3 is 13 amino acids long. Germline CDR1 is MNHEY and CDR2 is SVGEGT. The CDR3 nucleotides read TGTGCCAGCAGTGAGAGACAGGGGGAGACCCAGTACTTC. It translates to CASSERQGETQYF.

The chain recombines TRBV20-1 with TRBJ1-1; no clear D gene. The CDR3 is 13 residues long. Trimming left V 1 base short and J 1 base short, with 7 bases between. The germline CDR1 and CDR2 sequences are DFQATT and SNEGSKA (reference sequence). CDR3: CSARAQSNTEAFF. CDR3 DNA: TGCAGTGCTAGAGCACAATCGAACACTGAAGCTTTCTTT.

The chain links TRBV6-2 or TRBV6-3 to TRBJ1-5, with D possibly TRBD1 on 5 matching bases. V lost 6 bases and J 3 bases, leaving 9 bases between the germline ends. This CDR3 has 13 amino acids. Germline CDR1 is MNHEY and CDR2 is SVGEGT. Here the CDR3 reads CASRDRVNQPQHF. The CDR3, as DNA: TGTGCCAGCAGAGACAGAGTCAATCAGCCCCAGCATTTT.

The rearrangement links TRBV18 to TRBJ2-3, with D perhaps given as TRBD1 or TRBD2 (5 bases each). CDR3 length: 14 residues. Trimming shortened V by 6 bases and J by 4 bases, and 14 bases separated the two germline ends. In germline, CDR1 is KGHSH, CDR2 LQKENI. The CDR3 protein is CASSPRPGPDTQYF. The CDR3 region has the DNA TGTGCCAGCTCCCCCAGGCCGGGACCAGATACGCAGTATTTT.

The chain combines TRBV6-5 with TRBJ2-1; D remains unclear. The CDR3 loop spans 15 amino acids. Trimming removed 7 bases from V and 9 bases from J, with 22 bases in between. Germline CDR1 reads MNHEY; CDR2 reads SVGAGI. The CDR3 bases are TGTGCCAGCACTAAAAGGTTTCGGGTTGACGGTGAGCAGTTCTTC. Protein: CASTKRFRVDGEQFF.

The J gene is TRBJ1-5, the V gene TRBV7-2; no clear D. Germline CDR1 and CDR2: SGHTA and FQGNSA. The length of the CDR3 is 14 residues. V was shortened by 5 bases and J by 1 base, with 9 bases between the two germline ends. In DNA form, the CDR3 reads TGTGCCAGCAGCGCCGGCCTGAGCAATCAGCCCCAGCATTTT. This sequence encodes CASSAGLSNQPQHF.

The rearrangement joins TRBV10-3 to TRBJ1-1, with 7 bases matching TRBD1. The V and J ends lost 8 bases and 0 bases, in that order; junction bases with no gene match: 3. CDR1 ENHRY and CDR2 SYGVKD come from the germline V gene. The CDR3 has 13 residues. CDR3: CAISGQMNTEAFF. The CDR3 bases are TGTGCCATCTCGGGACAGATGAACACTGAAGCTTTCTTT.

CDR3 nucleotides: TGTGCCAGCACATATCGACAGGGGGCTACAGAGACCCAGTACTTC. Amino acid sequence: CASTYRQGATETQYF. The chain employs TRBV28 and TRBJ2-5, with TRBD1 matching 10 bases. The trim removed 7 bases at V and 4 bases at J, leaving 9 bases unmatched. Germline V lookup: CDR1 MDHEN, CDR2 SYDVKM. The CDR3 totals 15 residues.